This is a list of T cell receptor beta chains from one sample in a study of cytomegalovirus exposure and HLA in healthy donors. Clones were read by immunoSEQ multiplex PCR, and TCRdb kept only the in-frame ones, dropping some. The data hold over 100,000 clones, with more than 60% observed a single time. Specimen: PBMCs. The receptors shown here come from a female donor in good health and CMV-seronegative. Both conserved end residues are part of each CDR3. Part of the rows lack a size; the others show once, few, many or a class for expanded clones.

clone size: .
J gene: TRBJ1-5
V gene: TRBV6-1
CDR3 protein: CASSEGTGGGGNQPQHF

clone size: .
J gene: TRBJ1-4
V gene: TRBV15
CDR3 protein: CATSLGSNEKLFF

clone size: .
J gene: TRBJ2-1
V gene: TRBV9
CDR3 protein: CASSAQGSSYNEQFF

clone size: .
J gene: TRBJ2-7
V gene: TRBV11-2
CDR3 protein: CASSLAAGQGYEQYF

clone size: few
J gene: TRBJ1-1
V gene: TRBV30
CDR3 protein: CACPQGSLNTEAFF

clone size: .
J gene: TRBJ2-1
V gene: TRBV2
CDR3 protein: CASSRDNNGYNEQFF

clone size: once
J gene: TRBJ1-3
V gene: TRBV6-5
CDR3 protein: CASSPGLSSGNTIYF

clone size: .
J gene: TRBJ2-1
V gene: TRBV6-5
CDR3 protein: CASRPGTSGGAEQFF

clone size: .
J gene: TRBJ1-1
V gene: TRBV4-3
CDR3 protein: CASSQDHRGVEAFF

clone size: .
J gene: TRBJ1-2
V gene: TRBV7-8
CDR3 protein: CASSSQRQGTYGYTF

clone size: .
J gene: TRBJ1-6
V gene: TRBV9
CDR3 protein: CASSVEGGGRSSYNSPLHF

clone size: .
J gene: TRBJ2-5
V gene: TRBV9
CDR3 protein: CASSSHPQVQETQYF

clone size: .
J gene: TRBJ2-2
V gene: TRBV12-5
CDR3 protein: CASVVETGELFF

clone size: many
J gene: TRBJ2-1
V gene: TRBV6-5
CDR3 protein: CASSLSHEQFF

clone size: .
J gene: .
V gene: TRBV6-1
CDR3 protein: CASSEAGRPSYEQYF

clone size: .
J gene: .
V gene: TRBV7-2
CDR3 protein: CASSFRGTENYEQYF

clone size: .
J gene: TRBJ2-5
V gene: TRBV10-3
CDR3 protein: CAISGQSKETQYF

clone size: once
J gene: TRBJ2-1
V gene: TRBV2
CDR3 protein: CASTNLAGGLGEQFF

clone size: .
J gene: TRBJ1-6
V gene: TRBV5-1
CDR3 protein: CASSPQGPGNSPLHF

clone size: .
J gene: TRBJ2-3
V gene: TRBV5-1
CDR3 protein: CASADSSDTQYF

clone size: .
J gene: TRBJ1-1
V gene: TRBV5-6
CDR3 protein: CASSLGWSEAFF

clone size: .
J gene: TRBJ2-7
V gene: TRBV5-1
CDR3 protein: CASRRTSGGTPYEQYF

clone size: .
J gene: TRBJ1-2
V gene: TRBV4-3
CDR3 protein: CASSQDIGTGADYGYTF

clone size: .
J gene: TRBJ2-3
V gene: TRBV2
CDR3 protein: CASSNPSSGATDTQYF

clone size: .
J gene: TRBJ2-5
V gene: TRBV9
CDR3 protein: CASSVDPSGGAVETQYF

clone size: .
J gene: TRBJ2-3
V gene: TRBV6-5
CDR3 protein: CASSQGGRADTQYF

clone size: few
J gene: TRBJ1-4
V gene: TRBV2
CDR3 protein: CASSVMRDEKLFF

clone size: .
J gene: TRBJ2-7
V gene: TRBV7-2
CDR3 protein: CASSLGGGGGYEQYF

clone size: .
J gene: TRBJ1-6
V gene: TRBV2
CDR3 protein: CASSVQGDNSPLHF

clone size: few
J gene: TRBJ1-2
V gene: TRBV5-1
CDR3 protein: CASSWEDREGGYTF

clone size: once
J gene: TRBJ1-2
V gene: TRBV2
CDR3 protein: CASSDPGANYGYTF

clone size: .
J gene: TRBJ2-7
V gene: TRBV5-1
CDR3 protein: CASQRGGGIEQYF

clone size: .
J gene: TRBJ2-3
V gene: TRBV15
CDR3 protein: CATSPGDQADTQYF

clone size: .
J gene: TRBJ2-7
V gene: TRBV7-7
CDR3 protein: CASSEGTGGIYEQYF

clone size: .
J gene: TRBJ2-1
V gene: TRBV2
CDR3 protein: CASSRRTGPAYNEQFF

clone size: .
J gene: TRBJ1-2
V gene: TRBV10-1
CDR3 protein: CASSGWTADGYTF

clone size: .
J gene: TRBJ2-3
V gene: TRBV5-4
CDR3 protein: CASTLGGGQNTDTQYF

clone size: .
J gene: TRBJ1-6
V gene: TRBV11-2
CDR3 protein: CASSLVDKRSPLHF

clone size: few
J gene: TRBJ2-7
V gene: TRBV5-4
CDR3 protein: CASSRAGDSYEQYF

clone size: .
J gene: TRBJ2-1
V gene: TRBV7-9
CDR3 protein: CASIRDGAGGKQFF

clone size: .
J gene: TRBJ2-1
V gene: TRBV6-4
CDR3 protein: CASSEGGGGGNEQFF

clone size: .
J gene: TRBJ1-5
V gene: TRBV27
CDR3 protein: CASSFRQGGNQPQHF

clone size: .
J gene: TRBJ2-7
V gene: TRBV30
CDR3 protein: CACQYAYEQYF

clone size: .
J gene: TRBJ2-7
V gene: TRBV14
CDR3 protein: CASSQDFGRGSEQYF

clone size: .
J gene: TRBJ1-5
V gene: TRBV7-6
CDR3 protein: CASSLDDRAQPQHF

clone size: .
J gene: TRBJ1-5
V gene: TRBV6-5
CDR3 protein: CASSYSFTADQPQHF

clone size: .
J gene: TRBJ2-7
V gene: TRBV4-3
CDR3 protein: CASSQGRQSYEQYF

clone size: once
J gene: TRBJ2-3
V gene: TRBV25-1
CDR3 protein: CASSPRTGPDTQYF

clone size: .
J gene: TRBJ2-5
V gene: TRBV19
CDR3 protein: CASSMGTSIPETQYF

clone size: .
J gene: TRBJ2-5
V gene: TRBV5-1
CDR3 protein: CASSPSSAQETQYF